This T cell receptor beta chain was sequenced for a study of cytomegalovirus exposure and HLA in healthy donors. PCR employed 60 Vbeta and 13 Jbeta primers. Assay used: immunoSEQ multiplex PCR; TCRdb lists only in-frame clones, some missing. The sample carries around 300,000 clones, roughly two thirds recorded once. General study findings and limits: The classifier, whose performance was assessed in both the original and validation cohorts, reportedly diagnosed cytomegalovirus status with high specificity and sensitivity. Because they were indistinguishable, some V segments, including TRBV6-2 and TRBV6-3, were excluded.

With regard to this clone: Its matching antigen is unknown.

CDR3 length: 13 amino acids. The V end was cut by 2 bases, the J end by 4 bases, with 9 bases between. Looked up from germline, CDR1 is SGHRS and CDR2 is YFSETQ. The TCR sequence derives from a female donor in good health and CMV-seronegative. The material sequenced was PBMCs. The V call is TRBV5-1, the J call TRBJ2-5, with a weak D call TRBD2 (5 bases). CDR3 bases: TGCGCCAGCAGCTTCAGAGGGAGAGAGACCCAGTACTTC. Encoded protein: CASSFRGRETQYF.